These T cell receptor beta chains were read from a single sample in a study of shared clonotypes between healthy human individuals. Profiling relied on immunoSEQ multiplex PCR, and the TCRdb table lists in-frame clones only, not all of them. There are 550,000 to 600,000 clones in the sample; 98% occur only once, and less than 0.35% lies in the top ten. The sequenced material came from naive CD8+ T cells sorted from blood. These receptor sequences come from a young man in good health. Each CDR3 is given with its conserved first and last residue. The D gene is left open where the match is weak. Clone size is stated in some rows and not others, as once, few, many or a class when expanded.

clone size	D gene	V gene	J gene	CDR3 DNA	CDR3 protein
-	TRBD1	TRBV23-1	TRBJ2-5	TGCGCCAGCAGAGGGAAGACAGGGACAGAGACCCAGTACTTC	CASRGKTGTETQYF
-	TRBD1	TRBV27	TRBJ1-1	TGTGCCAGCAGTTTAGGGCAGGGGGGTAACACTGAAGCTTTCTTT	CASSLGQGGNTEAFF
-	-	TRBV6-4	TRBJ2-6	TGTGCCAGCAGTCCGAGGGAAACTGGGGCCAACGTCCTGACTTTC	CASSPRETGANVLTF
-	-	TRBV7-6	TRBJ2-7	TGTGCCAGCAGCTGGGCTGGGATGGATTATGGCTACGAGCAGTACTTC	CASSWAGMDYGYEQYF
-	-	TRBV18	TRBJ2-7	TGTGCCAGCTCCCCAGACCACGGCGCCTACGAGCAGTACTTC	CASSPDHGAYEQYF
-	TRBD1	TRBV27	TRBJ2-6	TGTGCCAGCAGTTCAAGGACAGGCCCGCCGCGCGGGGCCAACGTCCTGACTTTC	CASSSRTGPPRGANVLTF
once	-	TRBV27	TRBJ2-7	TGTGCCAGCAGTGGAACCGGGACATACCCCTACGAGCAGTACTTC	CASSGTGTYPYEQYF
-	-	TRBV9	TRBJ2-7	TGTGCCAGCAGCGTAGCCCGAGGGGAGGTTGTCTCCGAGCAGTACTTC	CASSVARGEVVSEQYF
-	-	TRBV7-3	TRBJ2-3	TGTGCCAGCAGCATCCTCGGGACACTCGAACTGGATACGCAGTATTTT	CASSILGTLELDTQYF
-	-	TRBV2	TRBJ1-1	TGTGCCGGAGCCAGTACCGAGAAGACACACATTGAAGCTTTCTTT	CAGASTEKTHIEAFF
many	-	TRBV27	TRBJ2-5	TGTGCCAGCAGTTTATTAGGCCCAGAGACCCAGTACTTC	CASSLLGPETQYF
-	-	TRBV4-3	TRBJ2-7	TGCGCCAGCAGCCAAGATCTAGGAGCTTACGAGCAGTACTTC	CASSQDLGAYEQYF
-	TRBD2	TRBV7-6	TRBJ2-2	TGTGCCAGCAGCCCCAGCGGGGTCGGGGAGCTGTTTTTT	CASSPSGVGELFF
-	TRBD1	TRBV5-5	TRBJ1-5	TGTGCCAGCAGCTTGTATTGGACAGGGATCGATCAGCCCCAGCATTTT	CASSLYWTGIDQPQHF
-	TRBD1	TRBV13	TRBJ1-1	TGTGCCAGCAGCCCCCCGGGACAGGAAGCTTTCTTT	CASSPPGQEAFF
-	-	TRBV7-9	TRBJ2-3	TGTGCCAGCAGCTTTGGGGGGCGGGGCCTCAGCACAGATACGCAGTATTTT	CASSFGGRGLSTDTQYF
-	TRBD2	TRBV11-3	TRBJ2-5	TGTGCCAGCAGCAGAAGCGGGAGTGGGGAGACCCAGTACTTC	CASSRSGSGETQYF
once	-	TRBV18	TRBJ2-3	TGTGCCAGCTCACCACGAGTAAGCACAGATACGCAGTATTTT	CASSPRVSTDTQYF
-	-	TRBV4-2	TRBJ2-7	TGTGCCAGCAGCCAAGGTCCGGGAAACACCTACGAGCAGTACTTC	CASSQGPGNTYEQYF
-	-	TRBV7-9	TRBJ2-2	TGTGCCAGCAGCTCATCAGCTCCCGCCGGGGAGCTGTTTTTT	CASSSSAPAGELFF
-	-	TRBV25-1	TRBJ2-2	TGTGCCAGCAGTGAAACAGGGCTTAGGACCGGGGAGCTGTTTTTT	CASSETGLRTGELFF
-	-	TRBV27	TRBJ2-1	TGTGCCAGTAGTCCGGACCGTCCCTATGAGCAGTTCTTC	CASSPDRPYEQFF
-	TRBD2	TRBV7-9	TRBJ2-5	TGTGCCAGCAGAGGACTAGCGGGAGTACATGAGACCCAGTACTTC	CASRGLAGVHETQYF
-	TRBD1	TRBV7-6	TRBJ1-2	TGTGCCAGCAGCGCAACAGGGGGCGCTAATAGCTACACCTTC	CASSATGGANSYTF
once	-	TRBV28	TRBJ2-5	TGTGCCAGCAGTTCCATCGGCTCGACCCAGTACTTC	CASSSIGSTQYF
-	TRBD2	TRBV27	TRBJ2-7	TGTGCCAGCAGTTGGGGACTAGCGGGAAGCTACGAGCAGTACTTC	CASSWGLAGSYEQYF
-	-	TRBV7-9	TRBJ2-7	TGTGCCAGCAGCGATACAGGGTTTGTGTACGAGCAGTACTTC	CASSDTGFVYEQYF
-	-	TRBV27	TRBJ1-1	TGTGCCAGCAGCTCAGGGAGCACTGAAGCTTTCTTT	CASSSGSTEAFF
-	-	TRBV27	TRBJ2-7	TGTGCCAGCAGTTTAGCTGGCGGGTCGTCCTACGAGCAGTACTTC	CASSLAGGSSYEQYF
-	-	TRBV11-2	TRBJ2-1	TGTGCCAGCAGGTCGCTCGTCGGGAGTCTGTATGAGCAGTTCTTC	CASRSLVGSLYEQFF
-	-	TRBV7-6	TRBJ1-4	TGTGCCAGCAGCTTAGCGCTGATGGGTCCAGGACTTAATGAAAAACTGTTTTTT	CASSLALMGPGLNEKLFF
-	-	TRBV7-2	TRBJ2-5	TGTGCCAGCAGCTTCCTTGGGGAGACCCAGTACTTC	CASSFLGETQYF
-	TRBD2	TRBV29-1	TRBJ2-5	TGCAGCGTTGCAACTAGCGGGAGGGACCAAGAGACCCAGTACTTC	CSVATSGRDQETQYF
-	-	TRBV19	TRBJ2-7	TGTGCCAGTAGTCCGGGACTTTTCTACGAGCAGTACTTC	CASSPGLFYEQYF
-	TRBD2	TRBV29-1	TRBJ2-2	TGCAGCGTTAGGACTAGCTCCGGGGAGCTGTTTTTT	CSVRTSSGELFF
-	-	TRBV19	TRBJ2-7	TGTGCCAGTAGGACCGTCGACAGTGAATCCTACGAGCAGTACTTC	CASRTVDSESYEQYF
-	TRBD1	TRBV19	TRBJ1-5	TGTGCCAGTAGTCAAGGGGGGACAGCAGGATCTCAGCCCCAGCATTTT	CASSQGGTAGSQPQHF
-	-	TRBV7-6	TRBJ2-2	TGTGCCAGCAGCTTTCTCACCGGGGAGCTGTTTTTT	CASSFLTGELFF
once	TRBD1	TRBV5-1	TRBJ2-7	TGCGCCAGCAGCACAGGGACAGGGGCTTCCTACGAGCAGTACTTC	CASSTGTGASYEQYF
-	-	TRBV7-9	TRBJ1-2	TGTGCCAGCAGCTTCTCATCTGCCGGTGAGGGGGTTGGCTACACCTTC	CASSFSSAGEGVGYTF
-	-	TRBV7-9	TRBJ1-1	TGTGCCAGCAGCTCCTCCAGGGGAATGTTGACTGAAGCTTTCTTT	CASSSSRGMLTEAFF
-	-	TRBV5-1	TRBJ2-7	TGCGCCAGCAGCGCCGGAGGGGACGAGCAGTACTTC	CASSAGGDEQYF
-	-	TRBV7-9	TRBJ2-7	TGTGCCAGCAGCGTAGACAGGTTTCCTTACGAGCAGTACTTC	CASSVDRFPYEQYF
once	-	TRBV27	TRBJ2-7	TGTGCCAGCGGGCCGTACGAGCAGTACTTC	CASGPYEQYF
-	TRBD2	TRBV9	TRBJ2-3	TGTGCCAGCAGCGATCTAGCGGGAGGGCCCACAGATACGCAGTATTTT	CASSDLAGGPTDTQYF
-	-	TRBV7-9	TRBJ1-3	TGTGCCAGCAGCTTAAAGGTCCGAACTTCTGGAAACACCATATATTTT	CASSLKVRTSGNTIYF
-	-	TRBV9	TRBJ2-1	TGTGCCAGCAGCGTAGAGGCGTCCCGGGCTACGACCTACAATGAGCAGTTCTTC	CASSVEASRATTYNEQFF
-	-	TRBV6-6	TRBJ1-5	TGTGCCATTGGGGAAGGGCAGCCCCAGCATTTT	CAIGEGQPQHF
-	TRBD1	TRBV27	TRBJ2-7	TGTGCCAGCAGGACAGGGATCGCCTCAGGGTACGAGCAGTACTTC	CASRTGIASGYEQYF
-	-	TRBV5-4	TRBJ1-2	TGTGCCAGCAGCGGGGGGACACCTAGCTATGGCTACACCTTC	CASSGGTPSYGYTF
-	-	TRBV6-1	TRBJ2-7	TGTGCCAGCAGCGTCTACCCGGGGGGCAACGAGCAGTACTTC	CASSVYPGGNEQYF